This T cell receptor (beta chain) originates from a study of breast tumors, draining lymph nodes, adjacent tissues. Germline values: CDR1 SNHLY, CDR2 FYNNEI. J lost 8 bases, V lost 6 bases, and 12 bases had no gene match. The CDR3 is made up of 17 amino acids. This clonotype showed up many times. TCRdb processed the multiplex PCR reads anew with MiXCR; each CDR3 protein has one entry. The sample has approximately 280,000 distinct CDR3 sequences; around 31% are singletons. Breast cancer patients provided tissue from their axillary draining lymph nodes. The chain is built from TRBV2 and TRBJ2-1; 14 bases align to TRBD2. The sequencing sample was made of axillary lymph node tissue. This TCR derives from a female donor with breast cancer. Some clones in this sample may be carry-over from other donors' samples. The CDR3 sequence: CASRRMGTSGSLHEQFF. The CDR3, as DNA: TGTGCCAGCAGGAGGATGGGGACTAGCGGGAGTCTCCATGAGCAGTTCTTC.